Below are 29 T cell receptor beta chains sequenced from a single sample in a study of T cells after yellow fever vaccination. TCRdb itself ran the 5' RACE reads through MiXCR, one entry per CDR3 protein. The sample includes about 320,000 distinct CDR3 sequences, about 12% of them seen just once. Sequencing was performed on CD4+ T cells sorted from PBMCs, taken 15 days after the yellow fever booster vaccination. The origin of the receptors is a man aged 18 to 35 who received the YFV17D yellow fever vaccine.

This clonotype was observed at least ten times. CDR3 loop: CASSLGTGRNTGELFF. CDR3 in DNA: TGTGCCAGCAGCCTGGGGACAGGCCGGAACACCGGGGAGCTGTTTTTT. The gene calls are TRBV11-2 and TRBJ2-2, with 8 bases matching TRBD1. The germline CDR1 and CDR2 sequences are SGHAT and FQNNGV. The J segment lost 1 base and the V segment lost 5 bases, leaving 6 bases of the junction unmatched. The CDR3 totals 16 residues.

This clonotype was seen repeatedly, ten times or more. This chain links TRBV5-6 with TRBJ1-2; D is unresolved. The CDR3 runs 14 residues. Trimming stripped 4 bases from V and 7 bases from J, with 17 bases between. The germline CDR1 and CDR2 sequences are SGHDT and YYEEEE. The CDR3 DNA follows: TGTGCCAGCAGCCTTCCGCCGGGGAAGAGTGGCTACACCTTC. Its protein product is CASSLPPGKSGYTF.

The chain combines TRBV11-2 with TRBJ1-3; TRBD1 might be the D (5 bases). V dropped 3 bases and J dropped 0 bases, with 12 bases sitting between them. The germline CDR1 and CDR2 sequences are SGHAT and FQNNGV. The CDR3 is made up of 16 amino acids. The CDR3 here is CASSFSQGYSGNTIYF. CDR3 sequence (DNA): TGTGCCAGCAGCTTTTCCCAGGGTTACTCTGGAAACACCATATATTTT.

This clonotype was seen a few times. The chain is built from TRBV4-3 and TRBJ2-1, with D hard to call. From germline, CDR1 is LGHNA and CDR2 YSLEER. V gave up 0 bases and J gave up 6 bases, with 6 bases separating them. The CDR3 spans 13 residues. The CDR3: CASSQEGTNEQFF. CDR3 bases: TGCGCCAGCAGCCAAGAGGGTACCAATGAGCAGTTCTTC.

The rearrangement uses TRBV20-1 and TRBJ1-2, with D uncertain. Trimming pared 1 base from V and 7 bases from J, leaving 10 bases between. This CDR3 spans 12 amino acids. The V gene's germline CDR1 is DFQATT and CDR2 SNEGSKA (reference sequence). DNA of the CDR3: TGCAGTGCTAGAGGAACAAGTGGTGGCTACACCTTC. Translation: CSARGTSGGYTF.

The rearrangement joins TRBV5-1 to TRBJ2-1, with TRBD2 identical over 8 bases. Germline V gives CDR1 SGHRS, CDR2 YFSETQ. V lost 4 bases to trimming and J lost 0 bases; unmatched junction nucleotides: 6. This CDR3 has 16 amino acids. CDR3 protein: CASSRSGESSYNEQFF. In DNA, the CDR3 is TGCGCCAGCAGCCGTAGCGGGGAAAGCTCCTACAATGAGCAGTTCTTC.

This clonotype was found a few times. The chain uses TRBV5-1 and TRBJ2-5; D call uncertain. CDR3 length: 16 residues. Between the trimmed V and J ends, which lost 6 bases and 5 bases, there was a span of 23 bases. Germline loops: CDR1 SGHRS, CDR2 YFSETQ. CDR3 loop: CASTPMPPSDRETQYF. The CDR3 DNA is TGCGCCAGCACTCCTATGCCCCCTTCCGATCGGGAGACCCAGTACTTC.

This clonotype was counted a few times. The J gene is TRBJ1-1, the V gene TRBV7-2; D is unclear. The V gene lost 3 bases and the J gene lost 3 bases, with 8 bases spanning the gap. The germline V gene has CDR1 SGHTA and CDR2 FQGNSA. This CDR3 contains 13 residues. The CDR3 loop reads CASSFSEYTEAFF. The CDR3 DNA reads as TGTGCCAGCAGCTTCTCAGAGTACACTGAAGCTTTCTTT.

The chain couples TRBV10-3 to TRBJ1-1, with 7 bases that match TRBD1. The V gene end was trimmed by 0 bases and the J gene end by 3 bases; junction bases not matched to a gene: 4. This CDR3 spans 15 amino acids. Germline V lookup: CDR1 ENHRY, CDR2 SYGVKD. CDR3 amino acids: CAISESSQGDTEAFF. The CDR3 DNA reads TGTGCCATCAGTGAGTCGAGCCAGGGGGACACTGAAGCTTTCTTT.

This clonotype has only a few counts. The chain joins TRBV24-1 to TRBJ1-2; 10 nucleotides align to TRBD1. The V and J ends lost 4 bases and 6 bases, in that order; junction bases with no gene match: 7. The CDR3 runs 15 residues. CDR1 is KGHDR and CDR2 is SFDVKD in the germline V gene. DNA for the CDR3: TGTGCCACCAGTGACACGACCGGGACAGGGGATGGCTACACCTTC. Its translation: CATSDTTGTGDGYTF.

The sample holds a few counts of this clonotype. V and J are TRBV7-9 and TRBJ1-2, with D possibly being TRBD1 (5 bases). Per germline, CDR1 SEHNR and CDR2 FQNEAQ (reference sequence). The V and J ends lost 1 base and 2 bases respectively, with 11 bases between them. The CDR3 runs 15 residues. The CDR3 is CASSLVGTENYGYTF. The CDR3 DNA follows: TGTGCCAGCAGCTTAGTAGGGACGGAAAACTATGGCTACACCTTC.

The table lists this clonotype with a few counts. V usage is TRBV7-8 and J usage is TRBJ2-1, with 13 bases aligning to TRBD2. This CDR3 has 16 residues. Losses at the gene ends were 5 bases for V and 6 bases for J; bases not matched to a gene: 7. The germline CDR1 and CDR2 sequences are SGHVS and FQNEAQ. CDR3 region: CASSTGLAGNLNEQFF. The CDR3 nucleotides are TGTGCCAGCAGCACGGGACTAGCGGGGAACCTCAATGAGCAGTTCTTC.

This chain joins TRBV7-9 and TRBJ1-3; a weak D match, TRBD1 (6 bases). Trimming took 5 bases from V and 0 from J, leaving 14 bases between them. The CDR3 runs to 16 residues. Germline lookup yields CDR1 SEHNR and CDR2 FQNEAQ (reference sequence). CDR3 amino acids: CASSKLTGVSGNTIYF. CDR3 in DNA: TGTGCCAGCAGCAAACTGACAGGTGTCTCTGGAAACACCATATATTTT.

V usage is TRBV5-1 and J usage is TRBJ1-3, with unresolved D. V gave up 4 bases and J gave up 0 bases, with 14 bases separating them. The length of the CDR3 is 16 residues. Germline values: CDR1 SGHRS, CDR2 YFSETQ. This CDR3 is CASSLMGESSGNTIYF. The DNA of the CDR3 is TGCGCCAGCAGCCTCATGGGAGAGAGCTCTGGAAACACCATATATTTT.

The gene calls are TRBV25-1 and TRBJ1-5; TRBD1 matches at 7 bases. Germline V gene sequence: CDR1 MGHDK, CDR2 SYGVNS. V trimming: 1 base; J trimming: 1 base; junction bases outside the gene matches: 4. The CDR3 spans 16 residues. The CDR3 DNA is TGTGCCAGCAGTGAATCGGGCAGGGGGAGCAATCAGCCCCAGCATTTT. Its translation: CASSESGRGSNQPQHF.

This clonotype was found a few times. CDR3 residues: CASPGPGRSTGELFF. The CDR3 DNA reads TGTGCCAGCCCGGGCCCGGGAAGATCCACCGGGGAGCTGTTTTTT. The chain has TRBV18 and TRBJ2-2; D is perhaps TRBD2 (5 bases). V dropped 8 bases and J dropped 4 bases, with 17 bases sitting between them. Germline CDR1 KGHSH, CDR2 LQKENI. The CDR3 extends over 15 amino acids.

This clonotype was picked up a small number of times. The chain employs TRBV12-3 or TRBV12-4 and TRBJ2-2, with 8 nucleotides matching TRBD1. This CDR3 contains 14 residues. V lost 2 bases, J lost 6 bases, and 2 bases stayed unmatched. Written as DNA, the CDR3 is TGTGCCAGCAGTTTACAGGGGGCTCCCGGGGAGCTGTTTTTT. Encoded protein: CASSLQGAPGELFF.

This clonotype appeared many times. The V call is TRBV24-1, the J call TRBJ2-2; D unresolved. From germline, CDR1 is KGHDR and CDR2 SFDVKD. This CDR3 region has 13 residues. Trimming took off 12 bases at V and 2 bases at J, with 12 bases between the two ends. CDR3 nucleotides: TGTGCCGCACTTGATACAAACACCGGGGAGCTGTTTTTT. Translated, it gives CAALDTNTGELFF.

This rearrangement joins TRBV5-5 to TRBJ1-2; TRBD1 agrees at 9 bases. The germline gives CDR1 SGHKS, CDR2 YYEKEE (reference sequence). The V gene end was trimmed by 2 bases and the J gene end by 3 bases; junction bases not matched to a gene: 8. The CDR3 sequence is 16 residues long. The CDR3 reads CASSFGTGGSDYGYTF. In DNA, the CDR3 is TGTGCCAGCAGCTTCGGCACAGGGGGCAGTGACTATGGCTACACCTTC. The whole variable domain, remainder taken from reference TRBV5-5 and TRBJ1-2, is DAGVTQSPTHLIKTRGQQVTLRCSPISGHKSVSWYQQVLGQGPQFIFQYYEKEERGRGNFPDRFSARQFPNYSSELNVNALLLGDSALYLCASSFGTGGSDYGYTFGSGTRLTVV.

This sequence joins TRBV7-2 and TRBJ2-3, with 12 bases fitting TRBD2. After removal of 1 base from V and 6 bases from J, the junction contained 5 bases not matched to a gene. CDR3 length equals 16 residues. Germline CDR1 and CDR2: SGHTA and FQGNSA. CDR3 bases: TGTGCCAGCAGCTTAGAGCCTAGCGGGGGGGCGGATACGCAGTATTTT. Amino acid sequence: CASSLEPSGGADTQYF.

In its sample, this clonotype was seen many times. J is TRBJ1-4 and V is TRBV6-6; D remains unclear. The CDR3 extends over 15 amino acids. Germline values: CDR1 MNHNY, CDR2 SVGAGI (reference sequence). V lost 6 bases to trimming and J lost 4 bases, with 15 bases between them. In DNA form, the CDR3 reads TGTGCCAGCAGCCCCGCTCGACGGGTTAATGAAAAACTGTTTTTT. Amino acids: CASSPARRVNEKLFF.

This clonotype was counted a few times. V gene TRBV5-6 combines with J gene TRBJ1-2; 10 bases are a match to TRBD1. V was clipped by 0 bases and J by 4 bases; unmatched bases: 0. Germline V lookup: CDR1 SGHDT, CDR2 YYEEEE. The CDR3 covers 14 residues. The CDR3 sequence is CASSLGDRGYGYTF. The DNA of the CDR3 is TGTGCCAGCAGCTTGGGGGACAGGGGCTATGGCTACACCTTC.

This clonotype was seen a handful of times. The chain combines TRBV5-4 with TRBJ2-3; D is perhaps TRBD2 (6 bases). The germline V gene encodes CDR1 SGHNT and CDR2 YYREEE (reference sequence). V was shortened by 1 base and J by 3 bases, with 15 bases between the two germline ends. This CDR3 contains 16 residues. The CDR3 sequence: CASSLYGTGFTDTQYF. DNA for the CDR3: TGTGCCAGCAGCTTGTATGGGACTGGGTTTACAGATACGCAGTATTTT.

This clonotype came up a few times. The V and J genes are TRBV5-1 and TRBJ1-3; unclear D gene. The CDR3 loop spans 15 amino acids. Trimming took off 4 bases at V and 8 bases at J, with 19 bases between the two ends. CDR1 is SGHRS, CDR2 YFSETQ, per germline. The chain's CDR3 is CASSPSGSLGDTIYF. CDR3 bases: TGCGCCAGCAGCCCCTCGGGGTCTTTGGGCGACACCATATATTTT.

The chain uses TRBV4-1 and TRBJ2-1, with D hard to call. Deletions cut 2 bases from V and 9 bases from J, with 11 bases between. Germline V gene data show CDR1 as MGHRA and CDR2 as YSYEKL. The CDR3 has 13 residues. CDR3 region: CASSQLVHGEQFF. DNA of the CDR3: TGCGCCAGCAGCCAACTAGTCCATGGTGAGCAGTTCTTC.

There are a few counts of this clonotype. V is TRBV5-1 and J is TRBJ1-2; unclear D gene. CDR3 length: 13 amino acids. The V gene's germline CDR1 is SGHRS and CDR2 YFSETQ. The V end was cut by 1 base, the J end by 8 bases, with 12 bases between. Written as DNA, the CDR3 is TGCGCCAGCAGCTTGAACACCCTTGGGGGCTACACCTTC. Translating gives CASSLNTLGGYTF.

This clonotype was seen more than once but under ten times. This sequence joins TRBV7-6 and TRBJ2-3; maybe TRBD2 (5 bases). Trimming cost V 5 bases and J 6 bases, with 12 bases left between them. Germline-derived CDR1 and CDR2 are SGHVS and FNYEAQ. This CDR3 spans 13 amino acids. The DNA for the CDR3 is TGTGCCAGCAGCCCAGCGGAGTTTGATACGCAGTATTTT. The encoded protein is CASSPAEFDTQYF.

The chain recombines TRBV2 with TRBJ2-7; maybe TRBD1 (6 bases). CDR3 length equals 13 residues. Trimming stripped 5 bases from V and 2 bases from J, with 10 bases between. Germline assignment: CDR1 SNHLY and CDR2 FYNNEI. The CDR3 sequence: CASSPDRTYEQYV. The CDR3 coding sequence is TGTGCCAGCAGTCCGGACAGAACCTACGAGCAGTACGTC.

The count of this clonotype is one. V usage is TRBV30 and J usage is TRBJ1-3; D remains unclear. Germline-derived CDR1 and CDR2 are GTSNPN and SVGIG (reference sequence). Trimming took off 0 bases at V and 0 bases at J, with 9 bases between the two ends. CDR3 size: 15 residues. CDR3 in DNA: TGTGCCTGGAGTGTACGATCAGGCTCTGGAAACACCATATATTTT. Its translation is CAWSVRSGSGNTIYF.